The 8 T cell receptor beta chains in this list originate from one sample, sequenced in a study of early T cells in non-severe SARS-CoV-2 infection. TCRdb re-derived calls from the 5' RACE reads in MiXCR, one entry per CDR3 protein. Of 57,000 or so distinct CDR3 sequences listed, around 12% were seen once; the top ten hold around 4.5%. The sequenced sample consisted of whole blood. These receptors were collected from an adult who was a healthcare worker with PCR-confirmed SARS-CoV-2 infection or an uninfected control (not recorded which).

The table lists this clonotype with many counts. This chain joins TRBV10-2 and TRBJ1-3; D call uncertain. V was cut by 5 bases and J by 0 bases, with 8 bases left in between. This CDR3 region has 14 residues. Per germline, CDR1 WSHSY and CDR2 SAAADI. CDR3 bases: TGCGCCAGCAGTCCGGGGATCTCTGGAAACACCATATATTTT. Translating gives CASSPGISGNTIYF.

CDR3 sequence (DNA): TGTGCCAGCAGTGCCCGCCAAGCCCGGCAAGATACGCAGTATTTT. It is translated as CASSARQARQDTQYF. This chain uses TRBV27 with TRBJ2-3, with unresolved D. The V gene lost 5 bases and the J gene lost 5 bases, with 17 bases spanning the gap. CDR3 length: 15 residues. Germline values: CDR1 MNHEY, CDR2 SMNVEV (reference sequence).

The CDR3 DNA is TGCGCCAGCAGCCTGCCCGGGACAGATTACGAGCAGTACTTC. Amino acid sequence: CASSLPGTDYEQYF. The gene calls are TRBV5-1 and TRBJ2-7; 7 positions agree with TRBD1. CDR3 length: 14 amino acids. Germline CDR1 and CDR2: SGHRS and YFSETQ. With V trimmed by 4 bases and J by 4 bases, 8 bases remained unmatched.

This clonotype occurred many times. The gene calls are TRBV11-2 and TRBJ2-7; D may be TRBD1 (5 bases). The V end lost 5 bases, the J end lost 2 bases, and 16 bases lay between the germline ends. The CDR3 is 15 residues long. Germline V gene lookup returns CDR1 SGHAT and CDR2 FQNNGV. The CDR3 DNA reads TGTGCCAGCAGCCCAGAAGCGATGGGGCCCTACGAGCAGTACTTC. Protein sequence: CASSPEAMGPYEQYF. The variable domain in full, with the rest retrieved from reference TRBV11-2 and TRBJ2-7, is EAGVAQSPRYKIIEKRQSVAFWCNPISGHATLYWYQQILGQGPKLLIQFQNNGVVDDSQLPKDRFSAERLKGVDSTLKIQPAKLEDSAVYLCASSPEAMGPYEQYFGPGTRLTVT.

In its sample, this clonotype was seen many times. This sequence joins TRBV29-1 and TRBJ1-4; D might be TRBD1 (5 bases). Germline assignment: CDR1 SQVTM and CDR2 ANQGSEA. V lost 3 bases to trimming and J lost 10 bases, with 15 bases between them. This CDR3 contains 13 residues. CDR3 in DNA: TGCAGCGTTGATACGGGGCAGGGAGGAAAACTGTTTTTT. It is translated as CSVDTGQGGKLFF.

About this clonotype itself: This clone may be a read error of a much larger clone one base away. V is TRBV29-1 and J is TRBJ2-1, with a weak D call TRBD2 (5 bases). The length of the CDR3 is 16 residues. Germline lookup yields CDR1 SQVTM and CDR2 ANQGSEA. The CDR3: CRVEDPTGKTYNEQFF. CDR3 coding DNA: TGCCGCGTTGAAGATCCCACGGGGAAGACCTACAATGAGCAGTTCTTC.

This clonotype has more than one count but fewer than ten. This sequence joins TRBV27 and TRBJ2-7; D not certain. The CDR3 totals 16 residues. The germline CDR1 and CDR2 sequences are MNHEY and SMNVEV (reference sequence). V was cut by 1 base and J by 0 bases, with 13 bases left in between. The CDR3 DNA follows: TGTGCCAGCAGTTTATTTTACTCGAGGAGCTCCTACGAGCAGTACTTC. Residues: CASSLFYSRSSYEQYF.

The chain has TRBV6-1 and TRBJ1-6; the D gene is possibly TRBD1 (5 bases). CDR1 and CDR2 from the germline V gene are MNHNS and SASEGT. The ends were cut back, 0 bases at V and 9 bases at J, with 9 bases in the middle. The CDR3 has 14 amino acids. CDR3 bases: TGTGCCAGCAGTGAAGCGAGGGGACGTTCACCCCTCCACTTT. It codes for CASSEARGRSPLHF.